The 27 T cell receptor beta chains given below trace back to one sample, sequenced in a study of cytomegalovirus exposure and HLA in healthy donors (dated by TCRdb to about 2017). Library method: the immunoSEQ multiplex PCR assay. The multiplex PCR relied on a mix of 60 forward primers for TCR Vbeta segments and 13 reverse primers for TCR Jbeta segments. TCRdb stores this immuneACCESS table with in-frame sequences only. Part of the clones is absent; in the studies checked, under half of the shortfall reflects unresolved V genes, and no reason is known for the rest. This sample has about 130,000 clones in its table, and 83% of those were observed once. 1% to 1.5% of the sample goes to the ten largest clones. Sample: PBMCs. The receptors were sampled from a girl aged 2 to 9 in good health and CMV-seronegative.

V usage is TRBV28 and J usage is TRBJ2-7, with TRBD2 as a possible D gene (5 bases). The CDR3 contains 14 residues. The germline gives CDR1 MDHEN, CDR2 SYDVKM. Trimming took 6 bases from V and 5 from J, leaving 17 bases between them. DNA of the CDR3: TGTGCCAGCAGCCGCCGGGCGGGCGCCCACGAGCAGTACTTC. Translated: CASSRRAGAHEQYF.

This clone was picked up a small number of times. This chain uses TRBV9 with TRBJ1-2; 9 bases map to TRBD1. This CDR3 has 16 amino acids. V shed 3 bases and J 7 bases; nucleotides not matched to a gene: 13. Per the germline V gene, CDR1 is SGDLS and CDR2 is YYNGEE. Here the CDR3 DNA reads TGTGCCAGCAGCGCCGAAGCCCGGGACAGGGAGCTTGGCTACACCTTC. Translated, it gives CASSAEARDRELGYTF.

This chain uses TRBV30 with TRBJ2-1; weak D call: TRBD1 (5 bases). This CDR3 is 17 amino acids long. Deletions cut 3 bases from V and 0 bases from J, with 18 bases between. Looked up from germline, CDR1 is GTSNPN and CDR2 is SVGIG (reference sequence). In DNA, the CDR3 is TGTGCCTGGAGCGGATCCCGGACATCCGCCTCCTACAATGAGCAGTTCTTC. Residues: CAWSGSRTSASYNEQFF.

The chain carries TRBV5-1 and TRBJ1-5; 7 bases fit TRBD1. Germline lookup yields CDR1 SGHRS and CDR2 YFSETQ. The CDR3 is made up of 15 amino acids. The V and J ends lost 0 bases and 5 bases, in that order; junction bases with no gene match: 5. CDR3 nucleotide sequence: TGCGCCAGCAGCTTGGCAGGACAGGATGATCAGCCCCAGCATTTT. This gives the protein CASSLAGQDDQPQHF.

The chain couples TRBV27 to TRBJ2-2; 16 bases are shared with TRBD2. Per germline, CDR1 MNHEY and CDR2 SMNVEV (reference sequence). This CDR3 is built from 17 residues. The V segment lost 6 bases and the J segment 3 bases; nucleotides outside the gene matches: 4. The CDR3, as DNA: TGTGCCAGCAGGGGACTAGCGGGAGGGCCGGACACCGGGGAGCTGTTTTTT. Protein: CASRGLAGGPDTGELFF.

The chain employs TRBV7-2 and TRBJ2-1; weak D call: TRBD1 (6 bases). Between the trimmed V and J ends, which lost 5 bases and 8 bases, there was a span of 13 bases. From germline, CDR1 is SGHTA and CDR2 FQGNSA. This CDR3 is 13 amino acids long. The CDR3 protein is CASSPLGGDEQFF. The CDR3 nucleotides read TGTGCCAGCAGCCCATTAGGGGGTGATGAGCAGTTCTTC.

V is TRBV25-1 and J is TRBJ1-2; D possibly corresponds to TRBD1 (5 bases). CDR1 is MGHDK and CDR2 is SYGVNS in the germline V gene. The CDR3 is made up of 13 amino acids. Trimming removed 2 bases at V and 9 bases at J, with 13 bases between. Here the CDR3 reads CASSERGFVSYTF. The CDR3 nucleotides read TGTGCCAGCAGTGAAAGGGGATTCGTTAGCTACACCTTC.

This clone was seen a single time. CDR3 residues: CASRSTGRSSGNVEQFF. CDR3 nucleotides: TGTGCCAGCAGGTCAACAGGGCGATCAAGCGGGAATGTTGAGCAGTTCTTC. The chain joins TRBV28 to TRBJ2-1; D possibly corresponds to TRBD2 (7 bases). CDR1 and CDR2 from the germline V gene are MDHEN and SYDVKM. V shed 6 bases and J shed 9 bases, with 27 bases lying between them. There are 17 residues in the CDR3.

The V call is TRBV21-1, the J call TRBJ1-4. TRBV21-1 is marked as a pseudogene. The CDR3 consists of 14 residues. The CDR3 loop is CASSKGLAGEKLFF. The CDR3 region has the DNA TGTGCCAGCAGCAAAGGATTGGCGGGTGAAAAACTGTTTTTT.

Concerning this clone: Other DNA sequences in the sample encode the same CDR3. J is TRBJ1-1 and V is TRBV6-5; D is possibly TRBD1 (5 bases). The V end was cut by 0 bases, the J end by 4 bases, with 9 bases between. The CDR3 is 14 amino acids. The germline gives CDR1 MNHEY, CDR2 SVGAGI. CDR3 DNA: TGTGCCAGCAGTTACTCTCGAAGGGGCACTGAAGCTTTCTTT. Residues: CASSYSRRGTEAFF.

This clone has a handful of counts. V is TRBV28 and J is TRBJ1-4; D gene unclear. In germline, CDR1 is MDHEN, CDR2 SYDVKM. This CDR3 is built from 14 residues. Trimming shortened V by 6 bases and J by 8 bases, and 16 bases separated the two germline ends. The CDR3 reads CASSLGPGWEKLFF. CDR3 coding DNA: TGTGCCAGCAGCTTAGGTCCGGGGTGGGAAAAACTGTTTTTT.

The chain is built from TRBV25-1 and TRBJ2-1; 8 bases are shared with TRBD2. V dropped 1 base and J dropped 3; count of bases not matched to a gene: 5. CDR1 and CDR2 (germline): MGHDK, SYGVNS. This CDR3 has 16 residues. CDR3 bases: TGTGCCAGCAGTGAATTAGGTAGCGGGATCTACAATGAGCAGTTCTTC. This encodes CASSELGSGIYNEQFF.

V and J are TRBV28 and TRBJ2-7, with 11 positions matching TRBD2. From germline, CDR1 is MDHEN and CDR2 SYDVKM. CDR3 length: 20 amino acids. J gave up 0 bases and V 3 bases, and 16 bases lay outside the gene matches. The CDR3 nucleotides are TGTGCCAGCAGTTTGGGATTCGATTTAGCGGGAGGGAGGAGCTCCTACGAGCAGTACTTC. Its translation: CASSLGFDLAGGRSSYEQYF.

The chain carries TRBV27 and TRBJ2-7; 12 bases map to TRBD2. The length of the CDR3 is 18 residues. Per the germline V gene, CDR1 is MNHEY and CDR2 is SMNVEV (reference sequence). The V gene end was trimmed by 3 bases and the J gene end by 1 base; junction bases not matched to a gene: 10. The CDR3 DNA reads TGTGCCAGCAGTTTGGAGGCTAGCGGGGGGGCCGCTTCCTACGAGCAGTACTTC. It is translated as CASSLEASGGAASYEQYF.

The chain uses TRBV30 and TRBJ1-2; 9 bases map to TRBD1. This CDR3 region has 13 residues. Germline CDR1 and CDR2: GTSNPN and SVGIG (reference sequence). V was clipped by 4 bases and J by 8 bases; unmatched bases: 8. Here the CDR3 reads CAWNMGQGGGYTF. The CDR3 nucleotides read TGTGCCTGGAATATGGGACAGGGTGGAGGCTACACCTTC.

V and J are TRBV18 and TRBJ2-3, with TRBD1 matching over 8 bases. The CDR3 consists of 16 residues. CDR1 and CDR2 from the germline V gene are KGHSH and LQKENI. J was trimmed by 2 bases and V by 2 bases; bases with no gene match: 6. DNA of the CDR3: TGTGCCAGCTCACCATTTCCGGGACAGGTCACAGATACGCAGTATTTT. Residues: CASSPFPGQVTDTQYF.

V gene TRBV6-5 combines with J gene TRBJ1-1; D call uncertain. From germline, CDR1 is MNHEY and CDR2 SVGAGI. The V end lost 0 bases, the J end lost 6 bases, and 8 bases lay between the germline ends. This CDR3 comprises 13 residues. CDR3: CASSYSRGSEAFF. DNA of the CDR3: TGTGCCAGCAGTTACTCTAGAGGGTCTGAAGCTTTCTTT.

The chain joins TRBV7-6 to TRBJ1-1; D remains ambiguous. Deletions cut 3 bases from V and 1 base from J, with 6 bases between. The CDR3 has 13 amino acids. The germline V gene has CDR1 SGHVS and CDR2 FNYEAQ. CDR3 DNA: TGTGCCAGCAGCTTCGGGGAGAACACTGAAGCTTTCTTT. This gives the protein CASSFGENTEAFF.

CDR3 sequence (DNA): TGTGCCAGCAGTGAGACGAGCGGGGAGCAGTACTTC. Protein sequence: CASSETSGEQYF. The chain is built from TRBV2 and TRBJ2-7, with D possibly matching TRBD2 (6 bases). The CDR3 loop spans 12 amino acids. CDR1 SNHLY and CDR2 FYNNEI come from the germline V gene. V lost 3 bases, J lost 7 bases, and 10 bases lay in between.

The chain joins TRBV13 to TRBJ1-2; no reliable D call. Deletions cut 4 bases from V and 6 bases from J, with 21 bases between. The CDR3 has 16 residues. From germline, CDR1 is PRHDT and CDR2 FYEKMQ (reference sequence). The CDR3 loop is CASSYLSGEFGDGYTF. The CDR3 nucleotides are TGTGCCAGCAGCTACCTCAGCGGGGAATTTGGGGATGGCTACACCTTC.

The chain joins TRBV7-2 to TRBJ2-1, with TRBD2 as a possible D gene (5 bases). Germline CDR1 is SGHTA and CDR2 is FQGNSA. This CDR3 has 15 amino acids. V lost 1 base to trimming and J lost 0 bases, with 7 bases between them. The CDR3 bases are TGTGCCAGCAGCTTAGAGCGGACCTCCTACAATGAGCAGTTCTTC. Encoded protein: CASSLERTSYNEQFF.

The chain couples TRBV2 to TRBJ1-1, with D maybe TRBD1 (5 bases). This CDR3 has 13 residues. V lost 4 bases to trimming and J lost 1 base, with 7 bases between them. The germline V gene encodes CDR1 SNHLY and CDR2 FYNNEI. CDR3 sequence reads: CASSVGANTEAFF. As DNA, the CDR3 is TGTGCCAGCAGTGTAGGGGCGAACACTGAAGCTTTCTTT. The complete variable domain, with remaining parts taken from reference TRBV2 and TRBJ1-1, reads EPEVTQTPSHQVTQMGQEVILRCVPISNHLYFYWYRQILGQKVEFLVSFYNNEISEKSEIFDDQFSVERPDGSNFTLKIRSTKLEDSAMYFCASSVGANTEAFFGQGTRLTVV.

The V and J genes are TRBV6-5 and TRBJ2-1, with TRBD2 identical over 13 bases. Germline assignment: CDR1 MNHEY and CDR2 SVGAGI. After removal of 6 bases from V and 13 bases from J, the junction contained 9 bases not matched to a gene. The CDR3 runs to 14 residues. CDR3 sequence (DNA): TGTGCCAGCAGCCCCAGACTAGCGGGGGGCCCTCAGTTCTTC. It is translated as CASSPRLAGGPQFF.

The genes are TRBV9 and TRBJ1-5; the match to TRBD1 covers 7 bases. The CDR3 extends over 18 amino acids. CDR1 and CDR2 from the germline V gene are SGDLS and YYNGEE. V shed 4 bases, J shed 0 bases, and the junction held 13 bases outside the gene matches. The CDR3 spells CASSPKGAGGDSNQPQHF. The CDR3 bases are TGTGCCAGCAGCCCCAAGGGGGCGGGCGGCGATAGCAATCAGCCCCAGCATTTT. Variable domain in full (rest from reference TRBV9 and TRBJ1-5): DSGVTQTPKHLITATGQRVTLRCSPRSGDLSVYWYQQSLDQGLQFLIQYYNGEERAKGNILERFSAQQFPDLHSELNLSSLELGDSALYFCASSPKGAGGDSNQPQHFGDGTRLSIL.

This clone was seen more than once but under ten times. This sequence joins TRBV9 and TRBJ2-7, with TRBD2 identical over 10 bases. CDR1 and CDR2 from the germline V gene are SGDLS and YYNGEE. V trimming: 0 bases; J trimming: 5 bases; junction bases outside the gene matches: 8. This CDR3 has 16 amino acids. In DNA form, the CDR3 reads TGTGCCAGCAGCGTAGGAGAGGGTCTAGCGGGAGACGAGCAGTACTTC. Encoded protein: CASSVGEGLAGDEQYF.

Comments on this clone: Other nucleotide sequences from this sample produce the same CDR3. The chain employs TRBV6-1 and TRBJ2-7, with TRBD2 as a possible D gene (7 bases). V lost 1 base and J 0 bases, leaving 10 bases between the germline ends. The CDR3 runs 15 residues. From germline, CDR1 is MNHNS and CDR2 SASEGT. The CDR3 bases are TGTGCCAGCAGTGAAGAGGGGGGGAGCTCCTACGAGCAGTACTTC. Protein sequence: CASSEEGGSSYEQYF.

The chain has TRBV28 and TRBJ2-7; tentatively, D is TRBD1 (6 bases). The CDR3 contains 15 residues. The V and J ends lost 6 bases and 2 bases respectively, with 17 bases between them. CDR1 MDHEN and CDR2 SYDVKM come from the germline V gene. The CDR3 DNA reads as TGTGCCAGCAGCCTCACGGGACACAGAACCTACGAGCAGTACTTC. This translates into CASSLTGHRTYEQYF.